The sequence of this T cell receptor beta chain was determined in a study of T cells in Graves' hyperthyroidism and ophthalmopathy. TCR beta CDR3 region amplification was performed from RNA transcripts. The HTBI primer set was used in a first-round RT-PCR of the TCR CDR3. One entry per CDR3 protein results from TCRdb running MiXCR on the multiplex PCR reads. Among about 570,000 distinct CDR3 sequences, about half were seen once, and the ten largest hold around 20%. Germline-derived CDR1 and CDR2 are SGDLS and YYNGEE. This CDR3 has 16 amino acids. J was trimmed by 8 bases and V by 4 bases; bases with no gene match: 11.

J is TRBJ2-6 and V is TRBV9; 8 nucleotides agree with TRBD2. The material sequenced was peripheral blood or thyroid tissue (not recorded which). This TCR came from an adult woman with Graves' disease, either hyperthyroidism or ophthalmopathy (not recorded which). CDR3 in DNA: TGTGCCAGCAGCCCCAGCCTAGCGGGCGAGACCAACGTCCTGACTTTC. Protein product: CASSPSLAGETNVLTF.